This TCR beta chain was sequenced in a study of control samples from healthy donors and cancer patients. CDR1 PRHDT and CDR2 FYEKMQ come from the germline V gene (reference sequence). With V trimmed by 5 bases and J by 4 bases, 16 bases remained unmatched. The CDR3 totals 18 residues. Clones were sequenced by immunoSEQ multiplex PCR, and TCRdb holds only the in-frame ones, with some missing. The table has roughly 450,000 clones, 90% seen once; the top ten hold more than 6%. The material sequenced was PBMCs. The clonotype comes from a man between 35 and 55 years old with head and neck cancer. The rearrangement joins TRBV13 to TRBJ2-1; 8 bases are a match to TRBD2. CDR3 sequence (DNA): TGTGCCAGCAGCCTCCGGGGGAGGGGCGGGGGGCCGTACAATGAGCAGTTCTTC. This gives the protein CASSLRGRGGGPYNEQFF. Full variable domain (missing parts from reference TRBV13 and TRBJ2-1): AAGVIQSPRHLIKEKRETATLKCYPIPRHDTVYWYQQGPGQDPQFLISFYEKMQSDKGSIPDRFSAQQFSDYHSELNMSSLELGDSALYFCASSLRGRGGGPYNEQFFGPGTRLTVL.